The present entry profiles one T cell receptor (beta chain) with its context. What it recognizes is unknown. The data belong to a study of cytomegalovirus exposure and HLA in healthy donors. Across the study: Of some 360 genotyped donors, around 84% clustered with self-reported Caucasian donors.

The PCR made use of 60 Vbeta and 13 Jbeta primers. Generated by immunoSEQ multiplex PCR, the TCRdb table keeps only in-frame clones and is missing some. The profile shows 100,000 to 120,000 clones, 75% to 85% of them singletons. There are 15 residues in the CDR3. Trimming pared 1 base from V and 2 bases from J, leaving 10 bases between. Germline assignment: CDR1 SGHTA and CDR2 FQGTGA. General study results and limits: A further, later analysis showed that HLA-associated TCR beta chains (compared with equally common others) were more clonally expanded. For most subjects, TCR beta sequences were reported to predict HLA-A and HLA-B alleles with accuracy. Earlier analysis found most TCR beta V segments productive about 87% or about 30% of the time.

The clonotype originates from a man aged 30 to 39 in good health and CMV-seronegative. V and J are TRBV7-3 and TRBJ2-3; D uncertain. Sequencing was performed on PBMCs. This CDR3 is CASSLNSQITDTQYF. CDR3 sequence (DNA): TGTGCCAGCAGCTTAAATTCCCAGATCACAGATACGCAGTATTTT.